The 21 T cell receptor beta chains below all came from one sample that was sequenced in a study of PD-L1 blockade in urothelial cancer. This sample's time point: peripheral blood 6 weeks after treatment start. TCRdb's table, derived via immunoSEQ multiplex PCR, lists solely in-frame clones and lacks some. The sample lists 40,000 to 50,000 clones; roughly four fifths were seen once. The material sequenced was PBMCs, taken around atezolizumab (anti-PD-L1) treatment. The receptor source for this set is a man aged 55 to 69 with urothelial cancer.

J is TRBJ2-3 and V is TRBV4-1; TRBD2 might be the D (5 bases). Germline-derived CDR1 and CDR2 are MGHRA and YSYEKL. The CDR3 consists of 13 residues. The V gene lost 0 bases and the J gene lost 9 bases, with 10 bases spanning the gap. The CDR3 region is CASSQEPDFTQYF. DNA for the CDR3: TGCGCCAGCAGCCAAGAGCCGGACTTCACGCAGTATTTT.

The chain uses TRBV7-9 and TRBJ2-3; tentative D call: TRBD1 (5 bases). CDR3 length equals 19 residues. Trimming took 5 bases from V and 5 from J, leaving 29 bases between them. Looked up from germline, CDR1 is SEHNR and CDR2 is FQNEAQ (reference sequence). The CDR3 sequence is CASSVPPLLGGAHGDTQYF. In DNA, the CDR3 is TGTGCCAGCAGCGTACCCCCTCTTCTAGGTGGGGCCCACGGAGATACGCAGTATTTT. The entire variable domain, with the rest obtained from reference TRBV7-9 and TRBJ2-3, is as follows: DTGVSQNPRHKITKRGQNVTFRCDPISEHNRLYWYRQTLGQGPEFLTYFQNEAQLEKSRLLSDRFSAERPKGSFSTLEIQRTEQGDSAMYLCASSVPPLLGGAHGDTQYFGPGTRLTVL.

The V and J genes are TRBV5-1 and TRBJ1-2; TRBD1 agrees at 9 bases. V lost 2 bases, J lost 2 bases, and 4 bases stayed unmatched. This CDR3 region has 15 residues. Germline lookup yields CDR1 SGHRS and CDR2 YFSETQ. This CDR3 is CASSFGTGGNYGYTF. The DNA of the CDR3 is TGCGCCAGCAGCTTTGGAACAGGGGGCAACTATGGCTACACCTTC. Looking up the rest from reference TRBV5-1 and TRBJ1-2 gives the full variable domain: KAGVTQTPRYLIKTRGQQVTLSCSPISGHRSVSWYQQTPGQGLQFLFEYFSETQRNKGNFPGRFSGRQFSNSRSEMNVSTLELGDSALYLCASSFGTGGNYGYTFGSGTRLTVV.

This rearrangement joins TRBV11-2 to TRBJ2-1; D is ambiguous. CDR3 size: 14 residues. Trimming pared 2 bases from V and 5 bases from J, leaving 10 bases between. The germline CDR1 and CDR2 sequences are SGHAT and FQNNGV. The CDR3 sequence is CASSLLRFHNEQFF. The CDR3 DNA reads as TGTGCCAGCAGCTTACTCCGTTTCCACAATGAGCAGTTCTTC.

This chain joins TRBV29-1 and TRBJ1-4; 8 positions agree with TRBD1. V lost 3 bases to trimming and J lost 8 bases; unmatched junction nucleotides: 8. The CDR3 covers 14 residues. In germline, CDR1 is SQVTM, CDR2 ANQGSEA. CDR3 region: CSVDPGQEDEKLFF. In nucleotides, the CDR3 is TGCAGCGTTGACCCGGGACAGGAGGACGAAAAACTGTTTTTT. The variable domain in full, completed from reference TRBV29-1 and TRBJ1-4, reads SAVISQKPSRDICQRGTSLTIQCQVDSQVTMMFWYRQQPGQSLTLIATANQGSEATYESGFVIDKFPISRPNLTFSTLTVSNMSPEDSSIYLCSVDPGQEDEKLFFGSGTQLSVL.

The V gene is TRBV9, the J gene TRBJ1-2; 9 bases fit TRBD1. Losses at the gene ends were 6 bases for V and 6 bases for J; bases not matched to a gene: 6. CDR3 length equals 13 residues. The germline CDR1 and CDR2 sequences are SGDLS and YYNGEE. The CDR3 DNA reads TGTGCCAGCAACGAACAGGGGGCGGATGGCTACACCTTC. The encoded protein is CASNEQGADGYTF.

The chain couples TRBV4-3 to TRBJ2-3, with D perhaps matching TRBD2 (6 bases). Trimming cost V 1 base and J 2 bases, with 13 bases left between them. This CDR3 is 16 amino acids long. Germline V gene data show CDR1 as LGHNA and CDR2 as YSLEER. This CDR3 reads CASSQGAGRNTDTQYF. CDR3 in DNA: TGCGCCAGCAGCCAAGGGGCAGGGAGGAACACAGATACGCAGTATTTT.

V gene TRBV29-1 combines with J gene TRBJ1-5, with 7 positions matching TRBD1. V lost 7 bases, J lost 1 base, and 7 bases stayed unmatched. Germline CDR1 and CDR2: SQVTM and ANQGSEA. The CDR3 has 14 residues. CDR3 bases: TGCAGCGACCTCAGGGACAGAAGCAATCAGCCCCAGCATTTT. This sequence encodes CSDLRDRSNQPQHF.

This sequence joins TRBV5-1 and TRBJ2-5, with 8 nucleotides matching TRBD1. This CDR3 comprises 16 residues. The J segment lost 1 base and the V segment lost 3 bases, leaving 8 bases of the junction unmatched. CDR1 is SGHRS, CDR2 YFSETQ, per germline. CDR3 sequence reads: CASSSQGARSQETQYF. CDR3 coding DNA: TGCGCCAGCAGCTCCCAGGGGGCTAGAAGCCAAGAGACCCAGTACTTC.

For the CDR3, the DNA is TGTGCCAGCAGCCAATCCCAGGGGGCGCAGGAAAAACTGTTTTTT. Its translation is CASSQSQGAQEKLFF. V usage is TRBV4-2 and J usage is TRBJ1-4; 8 positions agree with TRBD1. The CDR3 totals 15 residues. The trim removed 2 bases at V and 8 bases at J, leaving 7 bases unmatched. Germline V gives CDR1 LGHNA, CDR2 YNFKEQ.

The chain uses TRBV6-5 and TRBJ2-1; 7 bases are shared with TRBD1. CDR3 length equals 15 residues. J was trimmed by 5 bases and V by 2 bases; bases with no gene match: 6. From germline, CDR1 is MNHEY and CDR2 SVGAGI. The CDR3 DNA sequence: TGTGCCAGCAGTTACGAGGGGGCAGAGGACAATGAGCAGTTCTTC. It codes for CASSYEGAEDNEQFF.

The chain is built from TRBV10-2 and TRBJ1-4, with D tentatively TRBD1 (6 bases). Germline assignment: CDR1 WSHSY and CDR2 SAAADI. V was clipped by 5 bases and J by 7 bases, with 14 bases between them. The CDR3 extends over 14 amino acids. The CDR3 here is CASSQVQGREKLFF. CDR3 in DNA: TGCGCCAGCAGTCAAGTTCAGGGGCGTGAAAAACTGTTTTTT.

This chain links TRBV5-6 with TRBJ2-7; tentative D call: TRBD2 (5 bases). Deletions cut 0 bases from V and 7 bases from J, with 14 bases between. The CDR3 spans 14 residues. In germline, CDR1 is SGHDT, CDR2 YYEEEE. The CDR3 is CASSLVGVPWEQYF. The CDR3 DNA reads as TGTGCCAGCAGCTTGGTCGGGGTCCCCTGGGAGCAGTACTTC.

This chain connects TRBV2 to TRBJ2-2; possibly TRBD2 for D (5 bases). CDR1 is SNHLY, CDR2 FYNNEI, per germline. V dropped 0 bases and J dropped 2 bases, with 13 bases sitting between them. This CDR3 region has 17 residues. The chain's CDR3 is CASSEAGDWHNTGELFF. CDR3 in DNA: TGTGCCAGCAGTGAAGCGGGAGACTGGCACAACACCGGGGAGCTGTTTTTT.

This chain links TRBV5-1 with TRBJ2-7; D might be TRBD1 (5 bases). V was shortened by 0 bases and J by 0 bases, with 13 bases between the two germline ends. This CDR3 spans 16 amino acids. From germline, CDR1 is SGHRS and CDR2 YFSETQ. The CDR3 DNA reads TGCGCCAGCAGCTTGGGGTCCGAAGGGGTCTCCTACGAGCAGTACTTC. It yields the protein CASSLGSEGVSYEQYF.

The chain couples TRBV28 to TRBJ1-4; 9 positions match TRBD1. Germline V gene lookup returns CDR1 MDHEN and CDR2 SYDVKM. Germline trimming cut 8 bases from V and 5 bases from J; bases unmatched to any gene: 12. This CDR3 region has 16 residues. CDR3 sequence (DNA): TGTGCCAGCGGAACCTCGGGACAGGGCCCGAATGAAAAACTGTTTTTT. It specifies CASGTSGQGPNEKLFF.

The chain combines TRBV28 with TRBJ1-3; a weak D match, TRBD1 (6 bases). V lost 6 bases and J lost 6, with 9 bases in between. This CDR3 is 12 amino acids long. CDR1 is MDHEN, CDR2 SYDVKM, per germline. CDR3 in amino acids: CASSPGENTIYF. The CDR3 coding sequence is TGTGCCAGCAGCCCAGGGGAAAACACCATATATTTT.

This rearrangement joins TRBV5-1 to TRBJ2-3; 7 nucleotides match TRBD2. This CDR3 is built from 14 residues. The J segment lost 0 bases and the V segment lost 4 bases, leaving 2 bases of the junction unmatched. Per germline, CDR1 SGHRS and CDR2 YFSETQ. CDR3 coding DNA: TGCGCCAGCAGCGCGGGGGTTAGCACAGATACGCAGTATTTT. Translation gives CASSAGVSTDTQYF.

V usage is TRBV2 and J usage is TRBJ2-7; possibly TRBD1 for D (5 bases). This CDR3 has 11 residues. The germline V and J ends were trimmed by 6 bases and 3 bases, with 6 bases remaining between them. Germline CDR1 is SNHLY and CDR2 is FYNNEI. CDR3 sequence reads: CASSRVYEQYF. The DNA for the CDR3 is TGTGCCAGCAGCAGGGTCTACGAGCAGTACTTC. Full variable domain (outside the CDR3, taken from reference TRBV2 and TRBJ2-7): EPEVTQTPSHQVTQMGQEVILRCVPISNHLYFYWYRQILGQKVEFLVSFYNNEISEKSEIFDDQFSVERPDGSNFTLKIRSTKLEDSAMYFCASSRVYEQYFGPGTRLTVT.

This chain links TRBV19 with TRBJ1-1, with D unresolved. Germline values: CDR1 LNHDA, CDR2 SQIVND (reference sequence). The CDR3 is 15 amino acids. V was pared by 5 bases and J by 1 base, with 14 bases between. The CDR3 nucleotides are TGTGCCAGTAGTCTGCGCCCCGTTTCGAACACTGAAGCTTTCTTT. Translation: CASSLRPVSNTEAFF.

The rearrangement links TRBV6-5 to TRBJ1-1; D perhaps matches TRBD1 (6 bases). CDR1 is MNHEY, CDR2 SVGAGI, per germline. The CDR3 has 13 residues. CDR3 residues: CATDPGGGGEAFF. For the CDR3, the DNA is TGTGCTACCGACCCGGGGGGCGGGGGTGAAGCTTTCTTT.